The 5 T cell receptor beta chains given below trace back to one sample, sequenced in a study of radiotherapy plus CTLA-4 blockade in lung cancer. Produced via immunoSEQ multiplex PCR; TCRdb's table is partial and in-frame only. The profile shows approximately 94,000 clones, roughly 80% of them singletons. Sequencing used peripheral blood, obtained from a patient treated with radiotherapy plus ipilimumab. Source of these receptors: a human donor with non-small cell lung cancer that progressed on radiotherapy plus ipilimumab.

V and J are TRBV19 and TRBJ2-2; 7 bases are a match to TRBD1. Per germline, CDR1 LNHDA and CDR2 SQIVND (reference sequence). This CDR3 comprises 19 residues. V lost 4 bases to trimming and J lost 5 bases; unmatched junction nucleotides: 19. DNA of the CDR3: TGTGCCAGTAGTAAAGCGTGGACAGGTTGGGGGTTAGGTACCGGGGAGCTGTTTTTT. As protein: CASSKAWTGWGLGTGELFF. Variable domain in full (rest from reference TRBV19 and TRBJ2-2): DGGITQSPKYLFRKEGQNVTLSCEQNLNHDAMYWYRQDPGQGLRLIYYSQIVNDFQKGDIAEGYSVSREKKESFPLTVTSAQKNPTAFYLCASSKAWTGWGLGTGELFFGEGSRLTVL.

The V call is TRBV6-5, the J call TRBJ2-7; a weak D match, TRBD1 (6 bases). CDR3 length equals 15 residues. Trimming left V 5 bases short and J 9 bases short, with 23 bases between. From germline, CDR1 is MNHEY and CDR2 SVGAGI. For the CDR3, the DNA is TGTGCCAGCAGTCCCCACCGGGACACTACCCCTGGGCAGTACTTC. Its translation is CASSPHRDTTPGQYF.

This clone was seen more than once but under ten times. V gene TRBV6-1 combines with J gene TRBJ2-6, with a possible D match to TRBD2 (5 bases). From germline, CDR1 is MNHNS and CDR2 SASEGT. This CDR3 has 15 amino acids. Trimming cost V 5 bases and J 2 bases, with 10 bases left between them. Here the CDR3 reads CASSPRETGANVLTF. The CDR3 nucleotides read TGTGCCAGCAGTCCACGGGAAACTGGGGCCAACGTCCTGACTTTC.

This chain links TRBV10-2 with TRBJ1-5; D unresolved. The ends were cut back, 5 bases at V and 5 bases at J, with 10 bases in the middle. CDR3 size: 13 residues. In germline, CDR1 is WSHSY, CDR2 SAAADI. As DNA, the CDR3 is TGCGCCAGCAGTTGGCAGACCGATCAGCCCCAGCATTTT. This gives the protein CASSWQTDQPQHF.

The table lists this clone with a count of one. The CDR3 here is CASSSMTRGWETQYF. The CDR3 DNA is TGTGCCAGCAGCTCCATGACAAGGGGGTGGGAGACCCAGTACTTC. The chain carries TRBV5-4 and TRBJ2-5, with D perhaps matching TRBD1 (6 bases). CDR1 and CDR2 from the germline V gene are SGHNT and YYREEE (reference sequence). The CDR3 extends over 15 amino acids. V was pared by 3 bases and J by 5 bases, with 17 bases between.